This TCR beta chain was profiled in a study of PD-1 blockade in classical Hodgkin lymphoma. All trial patients relapsed after autologous stem cell transplantation. Magnetic depletion of unwanted cells isolated CD4+ T cells from thawed PBMCs. In this sample, this clone turned up a few times. Its antigen remains unknown. Trimming took off 4 bases at V and 1 base at J, with 14 bases between the two ends. CDR3 size: 16 residues. Germline-derived CDR1 and CDR2 are SGHRS and YFSETQ. Here immunoSEQ multiplex PCR was the method, and the copy in TCRdb shows in-frame clones only, minus some. The sample lists approximately 30,000 clones; 70% to 80% were seen once. Findings of the study overall: Only CD4+ TCR diversity, not CD8+, had risen significantly by C4D1.

This receptor was taken from a human donor with classical Hodgkin lymphoma. V usage is TRBV5-1 and J usage is TRBJ2-2, with TRBD2 as a possible D gene (6 bases). The specimen comprised CD4+ T cells from blood, sampled at baseline. The CDR3 DNA is TGCGCCAGCAGCCAACAAGCCGGGGGGAACACCGGGGAGCTGTTTTTT. This codes for CASSQQAGGNTGELFF. Together with reference TRBV5-1 and TRBJ2-2, the CDR3 gives the full variable domain: KAGVTQTPRYLIKTRGQQVTLSCSPISGHRSVSWYQQTPGQGLQFLFEYFSETQRNKGNFPGRFSGRQFSNSRSEMNVSTLELGDSALYLCASSQQAGGNTGELFFGEGSRLTVL.